The rows below give T cell receptor beta chains drawn from one sample of a study of cytomegalovirus exposure and HLA in healthy donors. Some clones are missing from TCRdb's copy, which holds only in-frame ones; the method was immunoSEQ multiplex PCR. The sample lists 160,000 or so clones, 84% occurring once. Input material: PBMCs. Receptor source: a man in his thirties or forties in good health and CMV-seropositive. The CDR3 runs from the conserved cysteine through the conserved F or W. A D gene is named only where the DNA matches it firmly. Clone sizes are given selectively: once, few, many, or a class where the clone is expanded.

D gene: NA
V gene: TRBV4-1
J gene: TRBJ2-3
CDR3 length: 16
clone size: few
CDR3 protein: CASSQGGLAVTDTQYF
CDR3 DNA: TGCGCCAGCAGTCAAGGGGGGCTAGCGGTCACAGATACGCAGTATTTT

D gene: TRBD2
V gene: TRBV19
J gene: TRBJ2-5
CDR3 length: 14
clone size: NA
CDR3 protein: CASSIGTTQETQYF
CDR3 DNA: TGTGCCAGTAGTATCGGGACTACGCAAGAGACCCAGTACTTC

D gene: NA
V gene: TRBV5-3
J gene: TRBJ2-3
CDR3 length: 14
clone size: NA
CDR3 protein: CARRLGFVPDTQYF
CDR3 DNA: TGTGCCCGAAGACTAGGTTTTGTTCCAGATACGCAGTATTTT

D gene: TRBD1
V gene: TRBV2
J gene: TRBJ2-1
CDR3 length: 15
clone size: NA
CDR3 protein: CASSETARQGDEQFF
CDR3 DNA: TGTGCCAGCAGTGAAACAGCGCGACAGGGCGATGAGCAGTTCTTC

D gene: NA
V gene: TRBV10-2
J gene: TRBJ2-7
CDR3 length: 15
clone size: NA
CDR3 protein: CASSPPGGASYEQYF
CDR3 DNA: TGCGCCAGCAGCCCCCCGGGTGGGGCTTCCTACGAGCAGTACTTC

D gene: TRBD1
V gene: TRBV7-2
J gene: TRBJ1-6
CDR3 length: 17
clone size: NA
CDR3 protein: CASRPRPGGQTNSPLHF
CDR3 DNA: TGTGCCAGCAGACCTAGACCCGGGGGACAGACGAATTCACCCCTCCACTTT

D gene: TRBD2
V gene: TRBV14
J gene: TRBJ2-7
CDR3 length: 15
clone size: NA
CDR3 protein: CASSQDLREGYEQYF
CDR3 DNA: TGTGCCAGCAGCCAAGATCTGCGGGAGGGCTACGAGCAGTACTTC

D gene: TRBD2
V gene: TRBV27
J gene: TRBJ2-3
CDR3 length: 15
clone size: NA
CDR3 protein: CASSPSGGPVKGQYF
CDR3 DNA: TGTGCCAGCAGCCCCAGCGGGGGACCGGTGAAGGGGCAGTATTTT

D gene: NA
V gene: TRBV10-3
J gene: TRBJ2-6
CDR3 length: 15
clone size: NA
CDR3 protein: CATTSGASGANVLTF
CDR3 DNA: TGTGCCACGACCTCAGGCGCCTCTGGGGCCAACGTCCTGACTTTC

D gene: NA
V gene: TRBV11-3
J gene: TRBJ2-3
CDR3 length: 16
clone size: NA
CDR3 protein: CASSLAGLGGGNTQYF
CDR3 DNA: TGTGCCAGCAGCTTAGCCGGGCTTGGCGGAGGTAATACGCAGTATTTT

D gene: TRBD2
V gene: TRBV15
J gene: TRBJ2-3
CDR3 length: 15
clone size: NA
CDR3 protein: CATSRGGASTDTQYF
CDR3 DNA: TGTGCCACCAGCCGGGGGGGGGCTAGCACAGATACGCAGTATTTT

D gene: NA
V gene: TRBV5-6
J gene: TRBJ2-3
CDR3 length: 15
clone size: NA
CDR3 protein: CASSLFQAGTDTQYF
CDR3 DNA: TGTGCCAGCAGCTTGTTTCAAGCGGGCACAGATACGCAGTATTTT

D gene: TRBD2
V gene: TRBV4-2
J gene: TRBJ2-1
CDR3 length: 16
clone size: NA
CDR3 protein: CASSQSPGLEGGEQFF
CDR3 DNA: TGTGCCAGCAGCCAATCACCGGGACTAGAAGGGGGTGAGCAGTTCTTC

D gene: NA
V gene: TRBV6-1
J gene: TRBJ1-4
CDR3 length: 17
clone size: NA
CDR3 protein: CASSERRAVATNEKLFF
CDR3 DNA: TGTGCCAGCAGTGAAAGGAGGGCAGTGGCAACTAATGAAAAACTGTTTTTT

D gene: TRBD2
V gene: TRBV5-1
J gene: TRBJ2-1
CDR3 length: 17
clone size: NA
CDR3 protein: CASSARVAGGRGNEQFF
CDR3 DNA: TGCGCCAGCAGCGCACGGGTAGCGGGAGGCCGGGGGAATGAGCAGTTCTTC

D gene: NA
V gene: TRBV6-6
J gene: TRBJ2-1
CDR3 length: 12
clone size: NA
CDR3 protein: CASSMEGHEQFF
CDR3 DNA: TGTGCCAGCAGCATGGAGGGCCACGAGCAGTTCTTC

D gene: NA
V gene: TRBV5-8
J gene: TRBJ1-4
CDR3 length: 17
clone size: NA
CDR3 protein: CASSAGLAAEYNEKLFF
CDR3 DNA: TGTGCCAGCAGCGCCGGGTTAGCGGCAGAATATAATGAAAAACTGTTTTTT

D gene: NA
V gene: TRBV5-6
J gene: TRBJ2-7
CDR3 length: 13
clone size: NA
CDR3 protein: CASSDSFSYEQYF
CDR3 DNA: TGTGCCAGCAGCGACAGCTTCTCCTACGAGCAGTACTTC

D gene: NA
V gene: TRBV27
J gene: TRBJ1-2
CDR3 length: 15
clone size: NA
CDR3 protein: CASSLGLSANYGYTF
CDR3 DNA: TGTGCCAGCAGTCTTGGACTTTCGGCTAACTATGGCTACACCTTC

D gene: TRBD1
V gene: TRBV9
J gene: TRBJ1-4
CDR3 length: 15
clone size: NA
CDR3 protein: CASSPQGYTNEKLFF
CDR3 DNA: TGTGCCAGCAGCCCACAGGGGTATACTAATGAAAAACTGTTTTTT

D gene: NA
V gene: TRBV5-6
J gene: TRBJ1-2
CDR3 length: 16
clone size: NA
CDR3 protein: CASRPGHESLYYGYTF
CDR3 DNA: TGTGCCAGCAGACCGGGACACGAATCCTTATACTATGGCTACACCTTC

D gene: TRBD2
V gene: TRBV28
J gene: TRBJ2-5
CDR3 length: 16
clone size: NA
CDR3 protein: CASSLLRAGEGETQYF
CDR3 DNA: TGTGCCAGCAGTTTACTCCGTGCGGGAGAGGGGGAGACCCAGTACTTC

D gene: TRBD2
V gene: TRBV7-6
J gene: TRBJ2-7
CDR3 length: 15
clone size: NA
CDR3 protein: CASSARLAAAYEQYF
CDR3 DNA: TGTGCCAGCAGCGCTCGACTAGCGGCGGCCTACGAGCAGTACTTC

D gene: NA
V gene: TRBV9
J gene: TRBJ2-7
CDR3 length: 14
clone size: NA
CDR3 protein: CASSPGWGLYEQYF
CDR3 DNA: TGTGCCAGCAGCCCGGGGTGGGGGCTGTACGAGCAGTACTTC

D gene: TRBD1
V gene: TRBV7-6
J gene: TRBJ2-7
CDR3 length: 13
clone size: NA
CDR3 protein: CASSFTGGGEQYF
CDR3 DNA: TGTGCCAGCAGCTTTACAGGGGGCGGCGAGCAGTACTTC

D gene: NA
V gene: TRBV4-2
J gene: TRBJ1-1
CDR3 length: 14
clone size: NA
CDR3 protein: CASSQNRENTEAFF
CDR3 DNA: TGTGCCAGCAGCCAAAACAGGGAGAACACTGAAGCTTTCTTT

D gene: NA
V gene: TRBV6-5
J gene: TRBJ2-3
CDR3 length: 12
clone size: once
CDR3 protein: CASSPGRDTQYF
CDR3 DNA: TGTGCCAGCAGCCCCGGGAGAGATACGCAGTATTTT

D gene: TRBD1
V gene: TRBV10-1
J gene: TRBJ1-2
CDR3 length: 14
clone size: NA
CDR3 protein: CASSDGTALGGYTF
CDR3 DNA: TGCGCCAGCAGTGATGGGACAGCCCTAGGGGGCTACACCTTC